One and the same sample provided the 15 T cell receptor beta chains below, sequenced in a study of T cells after yellow fever vaccination. TCRdb re-analysed the 5' RACE reads in MiXCR, keeping a single row per CDR3 protein. The sample comprises under 550,000 distinct CDR3 sequences, 21% of which are singletons, and less than 20% rests with the top ten. The material was PBMCs, obtained 21 days after the first yellow fever vaccination. All receptors derive from a man younger than 30 who received the YFV17D yellow fever vaccine.

The chain joins TRBV4-3 to TRBJ2-1, with D perhaps TRBD1 or TRBD2 (5 bases each). Germline V gene sequence: CDR1 LGHNA, CDR2 YSLEER. Trimming took off 4 bases at V and 2 bases at J, with 15 bases between the two ends. The CDR3 loop spans 16 amino acids. The CDR3 loop reads CASSPGPPGTYNEQFF. For the CDR3, the DNA is TGCGCCAGCAGCCCGGGACCCCCGGGGACCTACAATGAGCAGTTCTTC.

This clonotype was counted only a few times. The chain employs TRBV4-2 and TRBJ2-5, with D perhaps matching TRBD2 (6 bases). Deletions cut 4 bases from V and 0 bases from J, with 12 bases between. The CDR3 covers 15 residues. Germline V lookup: CDR1 LGHNA, CDR2 YNFKEQ. This CDR3 reads CASSLGTGDQETQYF. The CDR3 DNA reads TGTGCCAGCAGCCTTGGGACGGGGGACCAAGAGACCCAGTACTTC.

This clonotype appeared a few times. V and J are TRBV20-1 and TRBJ1-3, with D unresolved. This CDR3 has 15 residues. Between the trimmed V and J ends, which lost 0 bases and 8 bases, there was a span of 17 bases. From germline, CDR1 is DFQATT and CDR2 SNEGSKA (reference sequence). The CDR3 DNA is TGCAGTGCTAGAGATCGGCTCGTGGTGGTGGACACCATATATTTT. As protein: CSARDRLVVVDTIYF.

J is TRBJ1-2 and V is TRBV28; D is uncertain. The V and J ends lost 2 bases and 7 bases respectively, with 8 bases between them. The CDR3 is made up of 12 amino acids. Germline CDR1 and CDR2: MDHEN and SYDVKM. DNA of the CDR3: TGTGCCAGCAGTTTACTGGGCGTTGGCTACACCTTC. Its translation is CASSLLGVGYTF.

The chain has TRBV6-1 and TRBJ2-5, with TRBD1 as a possible D gene (6 bases). The CDR3 is made up of 16 amino acids. Germline V gene data show CDR1 as MNHNS and CDR2 as SASEGT. V lost 1 base and J 5 bases, leaving 17 bases between the germline ends. The CDR3 here is CASSEGRTADGETQYF. The CDR3 DNA is TGTGCCAGCAGTGAAGGCCGGACAGCCGACGGGGAGACCCAGTACTTC.

The V gene is TRBV15, the J gene TRBJ2-1, with 10 bases fitting TRBD2. V shed 2 bases, J shed 6 bases, and the junction held 7 bases outside the gene matches. The CDR3 sequence is 16 residues long. Germline V gene lookup returns CDR1 LNHNV and CDR2 YYDKDF (reference sequence). In DNA form, the CDR3 reads TGTGCCACCAGCAGACCCTCTAGCGGGGGAACCAATGAGCAGTTCTTC. It codes for CATSRPSSGGTNEQFF.

This clonotype has a handful of counts. The chain has TRBV27 and TRBJ1-2; 7 nucleotides align to TRBD1. Germline trimming cut 2 bases from V and 4 bases from J; bases unmatched to any gene: 7. This CDR3 is built from 15 residues. The V gene's germline CDR1 is MNHEY and CDR2 SMNVEV (reference sequence). The CDR3 bases are TGTGCCAGCAGTTTAAAGGCAGGGGGAGGCTATGGCTACACCTTC. This sequence encodes CASSLKAGGGYGYTF.

The V call is TRBV7-7, the J call TRBJ2-2; TRBD2 matches at 10 bases. Losses at the gene ends were 5 bases for V and 1 base for J; bases not matched to a gene: 10. Germline V lookup: CDR1 SSHAT, CDR2 FNYEAQ (reference sequence). The CDR3 contains 18 residues. Written as DNA, the CDR3 is TGTGCCAGCAGCCCAATCCTAGCGGGGGAACTGAACACCGGGGAGCTGTTTTTT. Translating gives CASSPILAGELNTGELFF.

This clonotype was seen at least ten times. This chain's CDR3 is CASSQGLGGYTF. The CDR3 DNA follows: TGTGCCAGCAGCCAAGGTCTGGGTGGCTACACCTTC. The chain combines TRBV3-1 with TRBJ1-2; no firm D call. Germline loops: CDR1 LGHDT, CDR2 YNNKEL (reference sequence). This CDR3 comprises 12 residues. V was pared by 1 base and J by 7 bases, with 7 bases between.

Ten or more counts support this clonotype. The chain couples TRBV7-2 to TRBJ2-3; 7 nucleotides align to TRBD1. Trimming removed 0 bases from V and 9 bases from J; junction bases left unmatched: 9. There are 15 residues in the CDR3. The germline CDR1 and CDR2 sequences are SGHTA and FQGNSA. CDR3 residues: CASSLAPQGVRTQYF. The CDR3 coding sequence is TGTGCCAGCAGCTTAGCGCCTCAGGGGGTCAGAACGCAGTATTTT. Using reference TRBV7-2 and TRBJ2-3 for the parts outside the CDR3, the full variable domain is GAGVSQSPSNKVTEKGKDVELRCDPISGHTALYWYRQSLGQGLEFLIYFQGNSAPDKSGLPSDRFSAERTGGSVSTLTIQRTQQEDSAVYLCASSLAPQGVRTQYFGPGTRLTVL.

This clonotype was detected many times. The rearrangement links TRBV7-9 to TRBJ1-1; no reliable D call. V gave up 2 bases and J gave up 6 bases, with 10 bases separating them. The CDR3 covers 13 residues. Looked up from germline, CDR1 is SEHNR and CDR2 is FQNEAQ (reference sequence). CDR3 bases: TGTGCCAGCAGCTTAAGGAGGGAAGCTGAAGCTTTCTTT. It yields the protein CASSLRREAEAFF.

This chain joins TRBV7-3 and TRBJ2-6; 8 positions match TRBD1. J was trimmed by 4 bases and V by 4 bases; bases with no gene match: 3. Germline values: CDR1 SGHTA, CDR2 FQGTGA. The length of the CDR3 is 15 residues. CDR3 residues: CASSSGGPGANVLTF. The CDR3 nucleotides are TGTGCCAGCAGCTCAGGGGGCCCCGGGGCCAACGTCCTGACTTTC.

This clonotype was detected once. The chain is built from TRBV7-2 and TRBJ2-1; 11 positions match TRBD1. The junction had 7 bases not matched to a gene; V was cut back by 4 bases and J by 8 bases. CDR3 length: 15 residues. The germline gives CDR1 SGHTA, CDR2 FQGNSA. The CDR3 sequence is CASSSRDRGWDEQFF. In DNA form, the CDR3 reads TGTGCCAGCAGCTCAAGGGACAGGGGGTGGGATGAGCAGTTCTTC.

This clonotype was detected only a few times. The V and J genes are TRBV11-2 and TRBJ1-3; D gene unclear. CDR3 length: 14 residues. V was pared by 5 bases and J by 1 base, with 9 bases between. Germline assignment: CDR1 SGHAT and CDR2 FQNNGV. In nucleotides, the CDR3 is TGTGCCAGCAGCCCCTTTATATCTGGAAACACCATATATTTT. This codes for CASSPFISGNTIYF.

There are a few counts of this clonotype. CDR3 in amino acids: CASSENSYEQYF. The CDR3 DNA sequence: TGTGCCAGCAGTGAAAACAGCTACGAGCAGTACTTC. The chain uses TRBV2 and TRBJ2-7; D is undetermined. Germline V gene lookup returns CDR1 SNHLY and CDR2 FYNNEI. V was clipped by 2 bases and J by 3 bases, with 5 bases between them. The CDR3 totals 12 residues.